The clone carrying this T cell receptor beta chain occurred many times. No antigen is known for it. Each CDR3 protein gets one entry after TCRdb re-called the RT-PCR reads with MiXCR. Here the sample spans about 520,000 distinct CDR3 sequences, under 8.5% being singletons. This sample stems from a study of response to subunit inactivated influenza vaccine. With 0 bases clipped from V and 1 base from J, the junction kept 9 bases outside the gene matches. Per germline, CDR1 DFQATT and CDR2 SNEGSKA (reference sequence). The CDR3 has 19 amino acids. Points from the study as a whole: Authors suggested seasonal influenza vaccinations each recruit few new T cells.

The rearrangement uses TRBV20-1 and TRBJ2-2; 12 bases align to TRBD2. The sequencing here drew on PBMCs from blood, taken around 25 months after vaccination. The source is a man between 50 and 75 years old who received an inactivated influenza vaccine. CDR3 bases: TGCAGTGCTAGAGATCTGCCTAGCGGGAGGGAGCGGAACACCGGGGAGCTGTTTTTT. Translation: CSARDLPSGRERNTGELFF.